A single sample gave rise to the 23 T cell receptor beta chains below, sequenced in a study of blood T cell repertoires in COVID-19. Sequencing used immunoSEQ multiplex PCR; TCRdb keeps in-frame clones, though not all of them. The sample records around 140,000 clones, around 84% being singletons. The specimen was peripheral blood. The receptors stem from a man aged 55 to 69 with active or convalescent COVID-19.

V usage is TRBV5-1 and J usage is TRBJ1-2; a possible D gene is TRBD1 (6 bases). Per germline, CDR1 SGHRS and CDR2 YFSETQ. Trimming took 2 bases from V and 5 from J, leaving 13 bases between them. CDR3 length: 14 residues. Here the CDR3 reads CASSFQQGPYGYTF. CDR3 nucleotides: TGCGCCAGCAGCTTTCAACAGGGACCATATGGCTACACCTTC.

V and J are TRBV3-1 (or the pseudogene TRBV3-2) and TRBJ2-2; TRBD1 aligns across 11 bases. Trimming removed 4 bases from V and 6 bases from J; junction bases left unmatched: 10. Germline V gene lookup returns CDR1 LGHDT and CDR2 YNNKEL (reference sequence). The CDR3 length is 17 residues. The CDR3 DNA reads as TGTGCCAGCAGCCCCACCCGGGGACAGGGGGGGGCCGGGGAGCTGTTTTTT. Translating it yields CASSPTRGQGGAGELFF.

This sequence joins TRBV3-1 (or the pseudogene TRBV3-2) and TRBJ2-3, with 8 bases aligning to TRBD2. V lost 3 bases and J lost 4; bases outside the gene matches: 12. The CDR3 extends over 17 amino acids. Germline V lookup: CDR1 LGHDT, CDR2 YNNKEL (reference sequence). CDR3 DNA: TGTGCCAGCAGCCACCTACCGGCGCGGGAGGTCTCAGATACGCAGTATTTT. Protein: CASSHLPAREVSDTQYF.

The chain has TRBV5-5 and TRBJ2-5; D remains unclear. The CDR3 contains 17 residues. Germline assignment: CDR1 SGHKS and CDR2 YYEKEE (reference sequence). V lost 5 bases and J 5 bases, leaving 25 bases between the germline ends. CDR3 in amino acids: CASSYLLAKSGGETQYF. Written as DNA, the CDR3 is TGTGCCAGCAGTTATTTATTAGCTAAGTCGGGTGGGGAGACCCAGTACTTC. The full variable domain, with the rest looked up from reference TRBV5-5 and TRBJ2-5, is DAGVTQSPTHLIKTRGQQVTLRCSPISGHKSVSWYQQVLGQGPQFIFQYYEKEERGRGNFPDRFSARQFPNYSSELNVNALLLGDSALYLCASSYLLAKSGGETQYFGPGTRLLVL.

The CDR3 here is CASTPRDENYGYTF. For the CDR3, the DNA is TGTGCCAGCACCCCCCGGGATGAAAACTATGGCTACACCTTC. V and J are TRBV6-5 and TRBJ1-2; the D is unclear. Germline lookup yields CDR1 MNHEY and CDR2 SVGAGI. The CDR3 length is 14 residues. Trimming shortened V by 7 bases and J by 2 bases, and 14 bases separated the two germline ends.

This chain links TRBV15 with TRBJ1-5; D perhaps matches TRBD1 (5 bases). The germline V gene encodes CDR1 LNHNV and CDR2 YYDKDF (reference sequence). The CDR3 totals 17 residues. Trimming took 0 bases from V and 5 from J, leaving 17 bases between them. The CDR3 DNA reads TGTGCCACCAGCAGAGATAGGAGGGACTCCGGGGATCAGCCCCAGCATTTT. This sequence encodes CATSRDRRDSGDQPQHF.

V and J are TRBV19 and TRBJ1-4, with TRBD1 matching over 9 bases. Losses at the gene ends were 6 bases for V and 1 base for J; bases not matched to a gene: 15. Per the germline V gene, CDR1 is LNHDA and CDR2 is SQIVND (reference sequence). The CDR3 spans 19 residues. CDR3 sequence reads: CASRETWTGATKTNEKLFF. CDR3 bases: TGTGCCAGTAGGGAGACTTGGACAGGGGCGACGAAAACTAATGAAAAACTGTTTTTT.

This sequence joins TRBV3-1 (or the pseudogene TRBV3-2) and TRBJ1-1; 8 bases match TRBD1. Germline values: CDR1 LGHDT, CDR2 YNNKEL (reference sequence). CDR3 length: 14 residues. J gave up 6 bases and V 4 bases, and 7 bases lay outside the gene matches. The CDR3 DNA sequence: TGTGCCAGCAGCCCTGCCGGACAGGGCGCTGAAGCTTTCTTT. It yields the protein CASSPAGQGAEAFF.

The genes are TRBV6-2 or TRBV6-3 and TRBJ2-7; 10 positions agree with TRBD1. V shed 0 bases, J shed 4 bases, and the junction held 3 bases outside the gene matches. Germline V gene lookup returns CDR1 MNHEY and CDR2 SVGEGT. This CDR3 comprises 15 residues. In DNA form, the CDR3 reads TGTGCCAGCAGTTACTCCGGGACAGGGGTATACGAGCAGTACTTC. Its protein product is CASSYSGTGVYEQYF.

Only one count was recorded for this clone. This rearrangement joins TRBV6-2 or TRBV6-3 to TRBJ1-1; D gene uncertain. This CDR3 region has 16 residues. Trimming stripped 6 bases from V and 4 bases from J, with 21 bases between. Germline V gene sequence: CDR1 MNHEY, CDR2 SVGEGT. The CDR3 here is CASSPHHTGGSTEAFF. The CDR3 DNA sequence: TGTGCCAGCAGCCCCCATCACACGGGAGGGAGCACTGAAGCTTTCTTT.

This chain uses TRBV28 with TRBJ1-1, with unresolved D. This CDR3 is built from 14 residues. The V end was cut by 3 bases, the J end by 2 bases, with 10 bases between. The germline gives CDR1 MDHEN, CDR2 SYDVKM. CDR3: CASSFPWANTEAFF. CDR3 nucleotide sequence: TGTGCCAGCAGTTTCCCTTGGGCTAACACTGAAGCTTTCTTT.

The genes are TRBV6-5 and TRBJ1-2; 8 bases are shared with TRBD1. Germline values: CDR1 MNHEY, CDR2 SVGAGI. The CDR3 runs to 14 residues. With 7 bases clipped from V and 6 bases from J, the junction kept 10 bases outside the gene matches. CDR3 protein: CASNDRGFRDGYTF. In nucleotides, the CDR3 is TGTGCCAGCAACGACAGGGGATTTCGTGATGGCTACACCTTC.

This chain connects TRBV11-2 to TRBJ2-1; a possible D gene is TRBD1 (7 bases). V was clipped by 5 bases and J by 5 bases, with 13 bases between them. The germline CDR1 and CDR2 sequences are SGHAT and FQNNGV. CDR3 size: 14 residues. This CDR3 is CASSPTRGDNEQFF. In DNA form, the CDR3 reads TGTGCCAGCAGCCCGACCAGGGGGGACAATGAGCAGTTCTTC. The whole variable domain, remainder taken from reference TRBV11-2 and TRBJ2-1, is EAGVAQSPRYKIIEKRQSVAFWCNPISGHATLYWYQQILGQGPKLLIQFQNNGVVDDSQLPKDRFSAERLKGVDSTLKIQPAKLEDSAVYLCASSPTRGDNEQFFGPGTRLTVL.

This rearrangement joins TRBV4-3 to TRBJ2-7; 8 nucleotides agree with TRBD2. The germline V gene encodes CDR1 LGHNA and CDR2 YSLEER. The CDR3 is 16 amino acids. V shed 1 base, J shed 1 base, and the junction held 6 bases outside the gene matches. The CDR3 bases are TGCGCCAGCAGCCAAGGAGCCAGCGGGGGATCCTACGAGCAGTACTTC. Translation: CASSQGASGGSYEQYF.

CDR3 nucleotide sequence: TGTGCCAGCAGCGATCCAGGGGGTGGCTATGGCTACACCTTC. It is translated as CASSDPGGGYGYTF. The chain uses TRBV9 and TRBJ1-2, with 7 bases aligning to TRBD1. Trimming took 3 bases from V and 4 from J; bases not matched to a gene: 6. CDR1 and CDR2 (germline): SGDLS, YYNGEE. The CDR3 is 14 residues long.

V and J are TRBV3-1 (or the pseudogene TRBV3-2) and TRBJ2-7; the match to TRBD2 covers 11 bases. The CDR3 totals 15 residues. The trim removed 1 base at V and 2 bases at J, leaving 1 base unmatched. Germline-derived CDR1 and CDR2 are LGHDT and YNNKEL (reference sequence). The CDR3 protein is CASSQVSGGAYEQYF. CDR3 DNA sequence: TGTGCCAGCAGCCAAGTTAGCGGGGGGGCCTACGAGCAGTACTTC.

J is TRBJ2-7 and V is TRBV3-1 (or the pseudogene TRBV3-2); D possibly corresponds to TRBD2 (5 bases). V was pared by 4 bases and J by 2 bases, with 15 bases between. Per the germline V gene, CDR1 is LGHDT and CDR2 is YNNKEL (reference sequence). This CDR3 is 15 amino acids long. The CDR3 DNA is TGTGCCAGCAGCCTGTGGACTGCCCTTCCCTACGAGCAGTACTTC. As protein: CASSLWTALPYEQYF.

CDR3 DNA sequence: TGTGCCAGCAGTTTATTGGACAGGCGTGACACCGGGGAGCTGTTTTTT. Translating gives CASSLLDRRDTGELFF. V and J are TRBV27 and TRBJ2-2, with 7 nucleotides matching TRBD1. This CDR3 contains 16 residues. After removal of 1 base from V and 3 bases from J, the junction contained 5 bases not matched to a gene. Germline loops: CDR1 MNHEY, CDR2 SMNVEV (reference sequence).

The chain employs TRBV5-5 and TRBJ2-7; 9 positions match TRBD1. Germline CDR1 SGHKS, CDR2 YYEKEE (reference sequence). V shed 0 bases, J shed 8 bases, and the junction held 9 bases outside the gene matches. CDR3 length: 15 amino acids. As DNA, the CDR3 is TGTGCCAGCAGCTTGGCAGGACAGGGGCAGTACCAGCAGTACTTC. This translates into CASSLAGQGQYQQYF.

The chain joins TRBV18 to TRBJ2-7; 9 bases map to TRBD2. V lost 1 base and J lost 6; bases outside the gene matches: 7. This CDR3 has 15 amino acids. Germline values: CDR1 KGHSH, CDR2 LQKENI. The CDR3 bases are TGTGCCAGCTCACCACTAGATAGCGGGAGCGGCGAGCAGTACGTC. Residues: CASSPLDSGSGEQYV.

The chain recombines TRBV11-3 with TRBJ2-3, with D perhaps matching TRBD2 (7 bases). The CDR3 covers 17 residues. Trimming pared 0 bases from V and 5 bases from J, leaving 18 bases between. The germline V gene encodes CDR1 SGHNT and CDR2 YENEEA. CDR3 nucleotides: TGTGCCAGCAGCTTAGATCAAAGCGGGACAACGGGAGATACGCAGTATTTT. It specifies CASSLDQSGTTGDTQYF.

This chain joins TRBV6-2 or TRBV6-3 and TRBJ2-5, with D possibly TRBD1 on 7 matching bases. Germline V CDR1 and CDR2: MNHEY, SVGEGT. This CDR3 spans 13 amino acids. Trimming pared 6 bases from V and 10 bases from J, leaving 18 bases between. The CDR3 sequence: CASRPTGDGGQYF. The CDR3 DNA follows: TGTGCCAGCAGGCCTACAGGGGACGGGGGCCAGTACTTC.

The chain links TRBV27 to TRBJ1-1; TRBD1 is a possible D gene (5 bases). The V gene lost 0 bases and the J gene lost 4 bases, with 12 bases spanning the gap. The CDR3 consists of 15 residues. Looked up from germline, CDR1 is MNHEY and CDR2 is SMNVEV (reference sequence). The CDR3 DNA is TGTGCCAGCAGTTTATCTTCCGGACACTTCACTGAAGCTTTCTTT. Amino acid sequence: CASSLSSGHFTEAFF.